Listed below are T cell receptor beta chains from one sample, sequenced in a study of blood T cell repertoires in COVID-19. Using immunoSEQ multiplex PCR, the repertoire was profiled, and TCRdb retains in-frame clones only, with some absent. The sample comprises 200,000 to 250,000 clones, around 81% of which are singletons, and 6% to 7.5% rests with the top ten. Sequencing was carried out using PBMCs or T cells enriched from blood (not recorded which). The receptors originated from a woman in her 40s with acute COVID-19. The CDR3 runs from the conserved cysteine through the conserved F or W.

V gene,J gene,CDR3 length,CDR3 protein
TRBV2,TRBJ2-7,13,CASSPGGGLEQYF
TRBV19,TRBJ1-1,15,CASSLGQGTNTEAFF
TRBV6-5,TRBJ2-7,13,CATNSGYSYEQYF
TRBV27,TRBJ2-2,16,CASSLVGTGNTGELFF
TRBV6-5,TRBJ2-7,13,CASSYGGSGEQYF
TRBV19,TRBJ2-7,14,CASSIPGLAYEQYF
TRBV2,TRBJ1-6,13,CASSTGYNSPLHF
TRBV7-2,TRBJ1-5,15,CASSLESAGQRPQHF
TRBV25-1,TRBJ1-5,14,CASSGTTGSQPQHF
TRBV29-1,TRBJ2-3,18,CSVEDGARGGGPKDTQYF
TRBV7-9,TRBJ2-7,15,CASSSGLTLSYEQYF
TRBV9,TRBJ2-7,14,CASSVGGSPYEQYF
TRBV7-2,TRBJ2-1,16,CASSLVRASGRYEQFF
TRBV6-5,TRBJ1-3,14,CASNLGAAGNTIYF
TRBV6-1,TRBJ1-3,17,CASSEAWTGGMGNTIYF
TRBV11-1,TRBJ2-7,13,CASSLRGYYEQYF
TRBV18,TRBJ2-2,17,CASSPYGTGAVGGELFF
TRBV24-1,TRBJ1-1,13,CATSGGSGGEAFF
TRBV28,TRBJ1-2,14,CASSTLRTAYGYTF
TRBV12-3/TRBV12-4,TRBJ1-1,13,CASSLSFFTEAFF
TRBV7-3,TRBJ2-3,12,CASSLQGVKQYF
TRBV3-1/TRBV3-2,TRBJ1-5,14,CASSRDRGLQPQHF
TRBV10-3,TRBJ1-1,13,CAIRVDRSTEAFF
TRBV7-6,TRBJ2-2,17,CASSFGPTTGVAGELFF
TRBV7-2,TRBJ1-6,17,CASSLLSVSSYNSPLHF
TRBV19,TRBJ1-4,16,CASSSNWGGTNEKLFF
TRBV3-1/TRBV3-2,TRBJ1-4,15,CASSLDRGEDEKLFF
TRBV9,TRBJ2-5,14,CASSTSGSRETQYF
TRBV5-4,TRBJ2-7,15,CASSSNQGASYEQYF
TRBV30,TRBJ1-5,17,CAWSVGSRIYSNQPQHF
TRBV6-1,TRBJ1-2,15,CASSEATGRGEGYTF
TRBV27,TRBJ1-6,15,CASPGDREGDSPLHF
TRBV7-3,TRBJ2-2,15,CASSLNRQATGELFF
TRBV4-1,TRBJ1-1,16,CASSQVQGMGNTEAFF
TRBV7-3,TRBJ2-7,15,CASSLAGTGSYEQYF
TRBV19,TRBJ2-6,15,CASSIAGPGANVLTF
TRBV19,TRBJ1-5,14,CASSIARSNQPQHF
TRBV30,TRBJ1-1,12,CAWSLWTEEAFF
TRBV3-1/TRBV3-2,TRBJ2-2,16,CASSQEQAANTGELFF
TRBV6-5,TRBJ2-7,15,CASTRYRDRAYEQYF
TRBV6-5,TRBJ2-7,14,CASSTRGDVREQYF
TRBV30,TRBJ1-1,15,CAWKGQGNTNTEAFF
TRBV4-1,TRBJ2-6,17,CASSQGVSGTGANVLTF
TRBV19,TRBJ1-1,14,CASSPKRGYTEAFF
TRBV9,TRBJ2-5,15,CASSEGTATQETQYF
TRBV19,TRBJ2-7,14,CASTNQRGPYEQYF
TRBV5-1,TRBJ2-5,15,CASSSGLAGKETQYF
TRBV28,TRBJ1-6,15,CASSLSGHYNSPLHF
TRBV7-9,TRBJ1-1,14,CASRTDLPRTEAFF
TRBV19,TRBJ1-5,15,CASSMSGGTNQPQHF
TRBV5-5,TRBJ2-1,16,CASSPILAGGGNEQFF
TRBV9,TRBJ2-7,15,CASSVGLANSYEQYF
TRBV29-1,TRBJ2-7,13,CSVGRQSSYEQYF
TRBV30,TRBJ2-2,14,CAWSGELNTGELFF